Following are 25 T cell receptor beta chains from one sample sequenced in a study of CD8+ T cells in alopecia areata. Following RNA extraction, reverse transcription yielded cDNA that acted as the sequencing template. Sequenced by immunoSEQ multiplex PCR; TCRdb stores in-frame clones only, minus some. Of about 97,000 clones listed, approximately 42% are singletons. The sample taken for sequencing was CD4+ T cells sorted from blood. Source of these receptors: a human donor with alopecia areata.

V gene TRBV19 combines with J gene TRBJ2-5; TRBD1 aligns across 9 bases. This CDR3 contains 14 residues. The V gene's germline CDR1 is LNHDA and CDR2 SQIVND (reference sequence). The V gene end was trimmed by 5 bases and the J gene end by 1 base; junction bases not matched to a gene: 2. CDR3 nucleotides: TGTGCCAGTAGTTACAGGGGGCCCCAAGAGACCCAGTACTTC. Amino acid sequence: CASSYRGPQETQYF.

The CDR3 bases are TGTGCCAGCAGCTTCCGGGACGGATACACAGATACGCAGTATTTT. Its protein is CASSFRDGYTDTQYF. This rearrangement joins TRBV7-2 to TRBJ2-3, with D possibly being TRBD1 or TRBD2 (5 bases each). This CDR3 region has 15 residues. Trimming took 3 bases from V and 2 from J, leaving 12 bases between them. Germline V CDR1 and CDR2: SGHTA, FQGNSA.

The chain uses TRBV29-1 and TRBJ2-3; weak D call: TRBD1 (5 bases). In germline, CDR1 is SQVTM, CDR2 ANQGSEA. V gave up 8 bases and J gave up 2 bases, with 11 bases separating them. This CDR3 contains 12 residues. The CDR3: CSLMTATDTQYF. The CDR3 region has the DNA TGCAGCTTAATGACAGCCACAGATACGCAGTATTTT.

The chain carries TRBV18 and TRBJ2-3; TRBD2 agrees at 8 bases. Germline CDR1 reads KGHSH; CDR2 reads LQKENI. V trimming: 6 bases; J trimming: 1 base; junction bases outside the gene matches: 3. CDR3 length: 14 residues. CDR3 nucleotides: TGTGCCAGCTCCCTGACTAGCGGCACAGATACGCAGTATTTT. It translates to CASSLTSGTDTQYF.

The chain employs TRBV18 and TRBJ2-7; weak D call: TRBD1 (5 bases). V was trimmed by 2 bases and J by 4 bases, leaving 6 bases between them. The germline V gene has CDR1 KGHSH and CDR2 LQKENI. This CDR3 contains 12 residues. CDR3 loop: CASSPDRYEQYF. CDR3 DNA sequence: TGTGCCAGCTCACCAGACAGATACGAGCAGTACTTC.

V usage is TRBV27 and J usage is TRBJ2-3; 8 bases match TRBD1. The ends lost 6 bases at V and 6 bases at J; junction bases unmatched: 11. Germline CDR1 reads MNHEY; CDR2 reads SMNVEV (reference sequence). CDR3 length: 15 amino acids. The CDR3 sequence is CASSPNVRGRDTQYF. CDR3 DNA sequence: TGTGCCAGCAGCCCCAACGTCAGGGGGCGCGATACGCAGTATTTT.

This chain uses TRBV18 with TRBJ2-5, with 9 bases aligning to TRBD1. Germline-derived CDR1 and CDR2 are KGHSH and LQKENI. This CDR3 spans 16 amino acids. V shed 3 bases and J 4 bases; nucleotides not matched to a gene: 9. The CDR3 nucleotides are TGTGCCAGCTCACCGACGCAACAGGGGGCGAGAGAGACCCAGTACTTC. Translating it yields CASSPTQQGARETQYF.

The chain carries TRBV7-8 and TRBJ1-1; D call uncertain. The CDR3 totals 15 residues. Looked up from germline, CDR1 is SGHVS and CDR2 is FQNEAQ. The V end lost 5 bases, the J end lost 3 bases, and 16 bases lay between the germline ends. CDR3 loop: CASSPPVWAHTEAFF. As DNA, the CDR3 is TGTGCCAGCAGCCCCCCGGTTTGGGCCCACACTGAAGCTTTCTTT.

To note about this clone: In the same sample, other DNA sequences code for this CDR3. The chain uses TRBV5-1 and TRBJ2-7; D is unresolved. CDR1 SGHRS and CDR2 YFSETQ come from the germline V gene. V was pared by 3 bases and J by 0 bases, with 1 base between. The CDR3 extends over 11 amino acids. The CDR3 region is CASSSSYEQYF. The CDR3 DNA sequence: TGCGCCAGCAGCTCCTCCTACGAGCAGTACTTC.

V gene TRBV5-1 combines with J gene TRBJ1-1; 7 bases align to TRBD1. J gave up 0 bases and V 0 bases, and 2 bases lay outside the gene matches. Germline V CDR1 and CDR2: SGHRS, YFSETQ. There are 15 residues in the CDR3. The CDR3 DNA is TGCGCCAGCAGCTTGGCCACAGGGGTGAACACTGAAGCTTTCTTT. It specifies CASSLATGVNTEAFF.

The chain employs TRBV29-1 and TRBJ1-3; a possible D gene is TRBD1 (6 bases). Germline CDR1 reads SQVTM; CDR2 reads ANQGSEA. V dropped 3 bases and J dropped 1 base, with 10 bases sitting between them. This CDR3 region has 14 residues. The CDR3 region is CSVDQGPSGNTIYF. The CDR3 DNA follows: TGCAGCGTTGATCAGGGGCCTTCTGGAAACACCATATATTTT.

V gene TRBV5-1 combines with J gene TRBJ2-5, with TRBD2 matching 11 bases. The CDR3 covers 15 residues. Germline V gene lookup returns CDR1 SGHRS and CDR2 YFSETQ. V was clipped by 4 bases and J by 5 bases; unmatched bases: 7. This chain's CDR3 is CASSPRLAGSETQYF. CDR3 DNA: TGCGCCAGCAGCCCCAGACTAGCGGGGAGTGAGACCCAGTACTTC.

The V gene is TRBV29-1, the J gene TRBJ2-1; TRBD2 matches 11 bases. The CDR3 sequence is 17 residues long. Trimming cost V 4 bases and J 0 bases; bases outside gene matches: 8. CDR1 and CDR2 (germline): SQVTM, ANQGSEA. CDR3 DNA: TGCAGCGTTGGAGGTCTAGCGGGGGGTAGCTCCTACAATGAGCAGTTCTTC. Translation: CSVGGLAGGSSYNEQFF.

Only a few counts were recorded for this clone. Mismatch with germline at one junction end may stem from a read error. V is TRBV13 and J is TRBJ2-7; TRBD1 aligns across 7 bases. Germline V gene sequence: CDR1 PRHDT, CDR2 FYEKMQ (reference sequence). The CDR3 runs to 12 residues. The CDR3 coding sequence is TGTGCCAGCAGCTCACAAACCGGGACAGAGTTCTTC. It codes for CASSSQTGTEFF.

The chain combines TRBV30 with TRBJ1-2; the D is unclear. The germline V gene encodes CDR1 GTSNPN and CDR2 SVGIG (reference sequence). The CDR3 length is 15 residues. Trimming removed 0 bases from V and 1 base from J, with 12 bases in between. CDR3 sequence: CAWSVLIGFNYGYTF. The CDR3 DNA sequence: TGTGCCTGGAGTGTACTAATCGGCTTTAACTATGGCTACACCTTC. Drawing the rest from reference TRBV30 and TRBJ1-2, the complete variable domain is SQTIHQWPATLVQPVGSPLSLECTVEGTSNPNLYWYRQAAGRGLQLLFYSVGIGQISSEVPQNLSASRPQDRQFILSSKKLLLSDSGFYLCAWSVLIGFNYGYTFGSGTRLTVV.

This clone was detected only a few times. V usage is TRBV29-1 and J usage is TRBJ1-1; 9 bases agree with TRBD1. This CDR3 is built from 11 residues. The V and J ends lost 6 bases and 6 bases, in that order; junction bases with no gene match: 2. Germline lookup yields CDR1 SQVTM and CDR2 ANQGSEA. The CDR3 loop reads CSVQGAAEAFF. For the CDR3, the DNA is TGCAGCGTACAGGGGGCGGCTGAAGCTTTCTTT.

CDR3: CASSPRGGRGFSGNTIYF. In DNA, the CDR3 is TGTGCCAGCAGTCCGCGGGGGGGCCGAGGTTTCTCTGGAAACACCATATATTTT. The rearrangement links TRBV27 to TRBJ1-3; D might be TRBD1 (6 bases). V lost 5 bases to trimming and J lost 0 bases, with 20 bases between them. Germline assignment: CDR1 MNHEY and CDR2 SMNVEV (reference sequence). The CDR3 runs 18 residues.

The V gene is TRBV5-4, the J gene TRBJ2-7; 10 positions agree with TRBD2. The DNA matches TRBJ2-1 better at its end, which makes the J call doubtful. This CDR3 has 15 residues. Germline CDR1 SGHNT, CDR2 YYREEE (reference sequence). The CDR3 spells CASSSRLAGNNEQFF. As DNA, the CDR3 is TGTGCCAGCAGCTCAAGACTAGCGGGCAACAATGAGCAGTTCTTC.

The chain recombines TRBV7-8 with TRBJ1-2; D unclear. CDR3 length equals 14 residues. Germline V gives CDR1 SGHVS, CDR2 FQNEAQ. The V end was cut by 1 base, the J end by 6 bases, with 12 bases between. The CDR3 region is CASSLGVRRDGYTF. CDR3 DNA sequence: TGTGCCAGCAGCTTAGGAGTGAGACGTGATGGCTACACCTTC.

V is TRBV7-3 and J is TRBJ2-4, with 16 nucleotides matching TRBD2. The CDR3 consists of 18 residues. V trimming: 4 bases; J trimming: 6 bases; junction bases outside the gene matches: 9. Germline CDR1 SGHTA, CDR2 FQGTGA. CDR3 DNA sequence: TGTGCCAGCAGCTCGGGACTAGCGGGAGGGCCGGTCTTAAACATTCAGTACTTC. It codes for CASSSGLAGGPVLNIQYF.

The rearrangement links TRBV11-2 to TRBJ2-5; 7 bases fit TRBD2. V lost 7 bases and J lost 2; bases outside the gene matches: 4. The CDR3 extends over 13 amino acids. Germline CDR1 is SGHAT and CDR2 is FQNNGV. This chain's CDR3 is CASTRGLQETQYF. The CDR3 DNA reads as TGTGCCAGCACAAGGGGACTACAAGAGACCCAGTACTTC.

This clone came up a few times. The CDR3 DNA reads TGTGCCAGCAGGAGATACGTTCGGAACACTGAAGCTTTCTTT. Translation gives CASRRYVRNTEAFF. The rearrangement joins TRBV9 to TRBJ1-1; D not certain. The CDR3 extends over 14 amino acids. Germline loops: CDR1 SGDLS, CDR2 YYNGEE. Trimming stripped 5 bases from V and 1 base from J, with 12 bases between.

The gene calls are TRBV14 and TRBJ2-5; D remains unclear. Trimming took 1 base from V and 4 from J, leaving 4 bases between them. The germline gives CDR1 SGHDN, CDR2 FVKESK. The CDR3 spans 12 residues. CDR3 nucleotide sequence: TGTGCCAGCAGCCAAGTTCGAGAGACCCAGTACTTC. This encodes CASSQVRETQYF.

This clone was seen only a few times. The rearrangement uses TRBV28 and TRBJ2-3; TRBD2 agrees at 7 bases. The CDR3 runs to 14 residues. Germline loops: CDR1 MDHEN, CDR2 SYDVKM. V shed 8 bases and J 1 base; nucleotides not matched to a gene: 6. CDR3 protein: CASRLADRTDTQYF. The DNA of the CDR3 is TGTGCCAGCCGTCTAGCGGATCGCACAGATACGCAGTATTTT. The variable domain in full, with the rest retrieved from reference TRBV28 and TRBJ2-3, is DVKVTQSSRYLVKRTGEKVFLECVQDMDHENMFWYRQDPGLGLRLIYFSYDVKMKEKGDIPEGYSVSREKKERFSLILESASTNQTSMYLCASRLADRTDTQYFGPGTRLTVL.

This clone was found a few times. This sequence joins TRBV6-6 and TRBJ2-1; the D gene is possibly TRBD1 (6 bases). The germline CDR1 and CDR2 sequences are MNHNY and SVGAGI (reference sequence). V lost 6 bases to trimming and J lost 5 bases, with 17 bases between them. The length of the CDR3 is 15 residues. CDR3 sequence: CASSTPGTSNNEQFF. CDR3 nucleotides: TGTGCCAGCAGCACTCCCGGGACATCGAACAATGAGCAGTTCTTC.